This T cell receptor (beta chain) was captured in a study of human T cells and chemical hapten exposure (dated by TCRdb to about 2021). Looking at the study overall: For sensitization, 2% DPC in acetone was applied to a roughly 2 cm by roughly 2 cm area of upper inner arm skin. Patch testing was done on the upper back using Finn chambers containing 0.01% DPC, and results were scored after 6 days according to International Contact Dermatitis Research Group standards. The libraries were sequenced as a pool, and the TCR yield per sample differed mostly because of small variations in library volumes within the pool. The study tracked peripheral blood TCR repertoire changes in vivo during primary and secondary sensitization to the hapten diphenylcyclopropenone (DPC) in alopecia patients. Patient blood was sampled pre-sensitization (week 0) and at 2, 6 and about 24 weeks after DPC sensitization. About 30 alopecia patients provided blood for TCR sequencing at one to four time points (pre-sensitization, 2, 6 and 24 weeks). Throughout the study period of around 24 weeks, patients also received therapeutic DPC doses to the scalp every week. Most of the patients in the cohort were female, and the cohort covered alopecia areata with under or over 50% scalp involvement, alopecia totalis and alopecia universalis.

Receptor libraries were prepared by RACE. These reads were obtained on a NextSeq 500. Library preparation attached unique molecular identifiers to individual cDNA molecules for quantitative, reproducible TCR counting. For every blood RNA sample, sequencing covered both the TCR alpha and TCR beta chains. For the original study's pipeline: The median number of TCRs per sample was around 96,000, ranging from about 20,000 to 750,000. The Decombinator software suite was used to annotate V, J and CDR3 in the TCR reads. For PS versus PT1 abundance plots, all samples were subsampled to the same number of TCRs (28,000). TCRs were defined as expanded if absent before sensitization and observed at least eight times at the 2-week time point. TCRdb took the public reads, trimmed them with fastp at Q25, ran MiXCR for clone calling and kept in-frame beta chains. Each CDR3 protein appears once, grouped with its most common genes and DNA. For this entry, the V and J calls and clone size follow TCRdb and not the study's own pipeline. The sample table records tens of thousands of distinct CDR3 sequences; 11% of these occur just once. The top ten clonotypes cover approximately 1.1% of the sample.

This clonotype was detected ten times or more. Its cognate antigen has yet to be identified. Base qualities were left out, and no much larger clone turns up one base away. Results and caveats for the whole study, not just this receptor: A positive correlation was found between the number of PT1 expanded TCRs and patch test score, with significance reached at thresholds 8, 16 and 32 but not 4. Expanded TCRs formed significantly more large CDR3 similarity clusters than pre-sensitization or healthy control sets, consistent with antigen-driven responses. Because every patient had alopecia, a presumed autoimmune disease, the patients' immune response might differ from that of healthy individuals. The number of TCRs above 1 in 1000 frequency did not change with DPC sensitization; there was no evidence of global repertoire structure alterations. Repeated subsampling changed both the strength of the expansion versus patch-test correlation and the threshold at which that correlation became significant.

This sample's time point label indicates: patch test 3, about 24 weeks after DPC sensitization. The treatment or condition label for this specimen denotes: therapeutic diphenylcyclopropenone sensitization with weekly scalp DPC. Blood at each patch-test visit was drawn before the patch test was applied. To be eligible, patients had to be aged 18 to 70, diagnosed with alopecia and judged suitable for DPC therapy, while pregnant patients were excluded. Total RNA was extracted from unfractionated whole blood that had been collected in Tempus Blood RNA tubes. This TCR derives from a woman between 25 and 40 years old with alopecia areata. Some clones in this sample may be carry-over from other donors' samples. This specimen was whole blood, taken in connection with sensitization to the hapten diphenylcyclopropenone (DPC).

Here is the DNA: TGTGCCAGCATCGGATCGACACGATATAGCAATCAGCCCCAGCATTTT. Translated, it reads CASIGSTRYSNQPQHF. Here the chain combines TRBV19 and TRBJ1-5; confidence is insufficient to name the D gene. CDR1 is given as LNHDA and CDR2 as SQIVND, both from the germline V gene (reference sequence). The CDR3 measures 16 amino acids from cysteine to phenylalanine. The CDR3 DNA has 48 bases and is translated from base 1. Between the V and J ends, shortened by 9 bases and 0 bases respectively, the junction contains 18 bases. Joined to the reference TRBV19 and TRBJ1-5 proteins, this CDR3 gives the full variable domain: DGGITQSPKYLFRKEGQNVTLSCEQNLNHDAMYWYRQDPGQGLRLIYYSQIVNDFQKGDIAEGYSVSREKKESFPLTVTSAQKNPTAFYLCASIGSTRYSNQPQHFGDGTRLSIL.